These T cell receptor beta chains were read from a single sample in a study of cytomegalovirus exposure and HLA in healthy donors. Some clones are missing from TCRdb's copy, which holds only in-frame ones; the method was immunoSEQ multiplex PCR. The sample has about 190,000 clones; about 80% are singletons. Sample: PBMCs. All receptors derive from a woman in her thirties or forties in good health and CMV-seronegative. Each CDR3 is given without its conserved first and last residue.

j_gene: TRBJ2-3
v_gene: TRBV7-2
CDR3aa: ASSLSRVKSTDTQY

j_gene: TRBJ1-1
v_gene: TRBV18
CDR3aa: ASSPQSSTGVNTEAF

j_gene: TRBJ1-1
v_gene: TRBV5-4
CDR3aa: ASSIGTSTEAF

j_gene: TRBJ2-7
v_gene: TRBV5-1
CDR3aa: ASSLPDSDGQY

j_gene: TRBJ2-1
v_gene: TRBV15
CDR3aa: ATSREESSGKEF

j_gene: TRBJ2-2
v_gene: TRBV2
CDR3aa: ASSGPGGGYTGELF

j_gene: TRBJ2-1
v_gene: TRBV30
CDR3aa: AWTFSIEQF

j_gene: TRBJ2-1
v_gene: TRBV29-1
CDR3aa: SVEFRDRWHEQF

j_gene: TRBJ2-3
v_gene: TRBV30
CDR3aa: AWRLAGHTDTQY

j_gene: TRBJ1-1
v_gene: TRBV29-1
CDR3aa: SVERSPGMNTEAF

j_gene: TRBJ1-5
v_gene: TRBV19
CDR3aa: ASSILPGGGGEQPQH

j_gene: TRBJ2-3
v_gene: TRBV7-2
CDR3aa: ASRTSGSTDTQY

j_gene: TRBJ1-2
v_gene: TRBV6-5
CDR3aa: ATQTGALGYGYT

j_gene: TRBJ1-1
v_gene: TRBV7-2
CDR3aa: ASSRRRNTEAF

j_gene: TRBJ2-7
v_gene: TRBV6-1
CDR3aa: ASSALQGRSFAASYEQY

j_gene: TRBJ1-6
v_gene: TRBV5-6
CDR3aa: ASSLVQGLDSPLH

j_gene: TRBJ1-2
v_gene: TRBV19
CDR3aa: ASSIDQGSSNYGYT

j_gene: TRBJ2-1
v_gene: TRBV5-1
CDR3aa: ASSLAALARGEQF

j_gene: TRBJ2-1
v_gene: TRBV7-2
CDR3aa: ASSSNLVAGGKQF

j_gene: TRBJ2-3
v_gene: TRBV27
CDR3aa: ASMGGARDYPSTDTQY

j_gene: TRBJ1-4
v_gene: TRBV19
CDR3aa: ASSVQTGTNEKLF

j_gene: TRBJ2-7
v_gene: TRBV20-1
CDR3aa: SASGSDEQY

j_gene: NA
v_gene: TRBV11-3
CDR3aa: ASSSSRVSRETQY

j_gene: TRBJ1-1
v_gene: TRBV29-1
CDR3aa: SASTNTEAF

j_gene: TRBJ2-5
v_gene: TRBV5-6
CDR3aa: ASRRVAGAPETQY

j_gene: TRBJ2-5
v_gene: TRBV5-1
CDR3aa: ASNPGGPRETQY

j_gene: TRBJ2-2
v_gene: TRBV7-2
CDR3aa: ASSQGLAGGPVGGGELF

j_gene: TRBJ1-2
v_gene: TRBV12-5
CDR3aa: ASGAYLWGYRDRGGGGYT

j_gene: TRBJ2-5
v_gene: TRBV6-5
CDR3aa: ASSSPGLGGETQY

j_gene: TRBJ2-7
v_gene: TRBV6-1
CDR3aa: ASSEENQAYEQY

j_gene: TRBJ2-2
v_gene: TRBV10-3
CDR3aa: AITNGLARNTGELF

j_gene: TRBJ1-1
v_gene: TRBV5-1
CDR3aa: ASRAGGEGTEAF

j_gene: TRBJ2-7
v_gene: TRBV7-6
CDR3aa: ASSLGTPSGRAYEQY

j_gene: TRBJ2-1
v_gene: TRBV7-2
CDR3aa: ASSPGTRSMYEQF

j_gene: TRBJ1-1
v_gene: TRBV6-1
CDR3aa: ASSADRGDTEAF

j_gene: TRBJ2-3
v_gene: TRBV7-2
CDR3aa: ASSLALRAGGTDTQY

j_gene: TRBJ2-5
v_gene: TRBV14
CDR3aa: ASSQGSAGAQY

j_gene: TRBJ2-3
v_gene: TRBV4-3
CDR3aa: ASSPGGGQADTQY

j_gene: TRBJ2-1
v_gene: TRBV5-1
CDR3aa: ASSLGAGGYNEQF

j_gene: TRBJ2-3
v_gene: TRBV4-2
CDR3aa: ASSQDRGRGGTDTQY

j_gene: TRBJ2-2
v_gene: TRBV18
CDR3aa: ASSQGQGRTLLTGGELF

j_gene: TRBJ2-3
v_gene: TRBV19
CDR3aa: ASTIGASGDTQY

j_gene: TRBJ1-2
v_gene: TRBV19
CDR3aa: ASSTQGLVYGYT

j_gene: TRBJ1-2
v_gene: TRBV30
CDR3aa: AWSPGLYGYT

j_gene: TRBJ2-2
v_gene: TRBV10-3
CDR3aa: AISESGTSGSGELF

j_gene: TRBJ2-1
v_gene: TRBV11-3
CDR3aa: ASSRLAGGGNEQF

j_gene: TRBJ1-6
v_gene: TRBV7-6
CDR3aa: ASGEQGIVNSPLH

j_gene: TRBJ1-2
v_gene: TRBV30
CDR3aa: AWSVLYGYT

j_gene: TRBJ2-1
v_gene: TRBV27
CDR3aa: ASSTPRIAGPWTYNEQF

j_gene: TRBJ2-7
v_gene: TRBV10-3
CDR3aa: AISGVGTGAYEQY

j_gene: TRBJ1-2
v_gene: TRBV30
CDR3aa: AWGGGGYGYT

j_gene: TRBJ1-1
v_gene: TRBV14
CDR3aa: ASSQASERSRGRMNTEAF

j_gene: TRBJ1-1
v_gene: TRBV5-1
CDR3aa: ASSAGTNTEAF

j_gene: TRBJ2-1
v_gene: TRBV5-8
CDR3aa: ASSQTRVGQF